A selection of T cell receptor beta chains follows, all from one sample in a study of cytomegalovirus exposure and HLA in healthy donors. Sequencing used immunoSEQ multiplex PCR; TCRdb keeps in-frame clones, though not all of them. Of 100,000 to 150,000 clones in the sample, about 78% were seen once. What was sequenced was PBMCs. These receptors were taken from a man aged 25-45 years in good health and CMV-seronegative. Both conserved end residues are part of each CDR3. The D gene is left open where the match is weak. Not every row has a clone size; where given, it reads once, few, many or a size class.

once,-,TRBJ1-5,TRBV7-8,TGTGCCAGCAGCCCGCGGGGGGGAGGGGGCAATCAGCCCCAGCATTTT,CASSPRGGGGNQPQHF
few,TRBD2,TRBJ2-5,TRBV2,TGTGCCAGCAGTGTCCAGCGGGGGGGAGTAGAGACCCAGTACTTC,CASSVQRGGVETQYF
-,TRBD2,TRBJ2-5,TRBV5-1,TGCGCCAGCAGCTTTGGGAATAGCGGGGGGCTGGAAGAGACCCAGTACTTC,CASSFGNSGGLEETQYF
-,-,TRBJ2-5,TRBV9,TGTGCCAGCAGCCCAGGGCACCAAGAGACCCAGTACTTC,CASSPGHQETQYF
-,TRBD1,TRBJ1-4,TRBV28,TGTGCCAGCAGTTCTGGACAGGGGGCAGGGGAAAAACTGTTTTTT,CASSSGQGAGEKLFF
once,-,TRBJ1-1,TRBV18,TGTGCCAGTTTCGACGGGGTTGGCACTGAAGCTTTCTTT,CASFDGVGTEAFF
few,-,TRBJ2-7,TRBV7-7,TGTGCCAGCAGCTTACGGGCAGGGGGGTCCTACGAGCAGTACTTC,CASSLRAGGSYEQYF
-,TRBD2,TRBJ2-1,TRBV12-5,TGTGCTAGTGGTCCCCCTGGCGGGGGGGCCGACGAGCAGTTCTTC,CASGPPGGGADEQFF
-,-,TRBJ1-1,TRBV2,TGTGCCAGCGGGCAGGGAACTTATGAAGCTTTCTTT,CASGQGTYEAFF
once,-,TRBJ2-2,TRBV5-1,TGCGCCAGCAGCTCATTCCAGCGGTCCGGGGAGCTGTTTTTT,CASSSFQRSGELFF
once,TRBD1,TRBJ1-4,TRBV4-1,TGCGCCAGCAGCCTCGCGCTGGGACAGGTTGATGAAAAACTGTTTTTT,CASSLALGQVDEKLFF
-,TRBD2,TRBJ2-7,TRBV7-8,TGTGCCAGCAGCTTAGCGTTAAGGAGCGGGGGGAGCTCCTACGAGCAGTACTTC,CASSLALRSGGSSYEQYF
-,TRBD2,TRBJ2-7,TRBV6-4,TGTGCCAGCAGTCCCCAGCGGGGGGCCTCCTACGAGCAGTACTTC,CASSPQRGASYEQYF
-,-,TRBJ1-1,TRBV27,TGTGCCAGCAGTTCAAGGGGCATGAACACTGAAGCTTTCTTT,CASSSRGMNTEAFF
-,-,TRBJ1-2,TRBV27,TGTGCCAGCAGTCCCCACGAGGGGAGGGGGAATGGCTACACCTTC,CASSPHEGRGNGYTF
-,-,TRBJ2-7,TRBV29-1,TGCAGCGTTGAATTAATCGGCAGGCCCGGCGAGCAGTACTTC,CSVELIGRPGEQYF
-,TRBD2,TRBJ2-7,TRBV11-2,TGTGCCAGCAGGACGCTAGCGGGGCGATCCTACGAGCAGTACTTC,CASRTLAGRSYEQYF
-,TRBD2,TRBJ2-7,TRBV5-6,TGTGCCAGCAGCGCCGGACTAGCGGGCCCCTACGAGCAGTACTTC,CASSAGLAGPYEQYF
-,TRBD1,TRBJ1-1,TRBV27,TGTGCCAGCAGTTCAGGGGGCGCGATTCGAGCTTTCTTT,CASSSGGAIRAFF
few,TRBD2,TRBJ2-3,TRBV13,TGTGCCAGCAGCTTTTGGCGGGGGACGACAGATACGCAGTATTTT,CASSFWRGTTDTQYF
once,-,TRBJ1-6,TRBV10-3,TGTGCCATCAGTGAGTCAGCGCAGGGGTTTTCACCCCTCCACTTT,CAISESAQGFSPLHF
-,-,TRBJ2-3,TRBV11-2,TGTGCCAGCCGCTTGGGGCCAGATACGCAGTATTTT,CASRLGPDTQYF
-,-,TRBJ2-5,TRBV9,TGTGCCAGCAGCCCAGCGGGCCATGGGACCCAGTACTTC,CASSPAGHGTQYF
-,TRBD2,TRBJ2-6,TRBV2,TGTGCCAGCAGTCTCACTAGCGGGGGGGCTGGGGCCAACGTCCTGACTTTC,CASSLTSGGAGANVLTF
-,TRBD2,TRBJ2-7,TRBV19,TGTGCCAGTAGTAAGCGGGGGGATCTGTACGAGCAGTACTTC,CASSKRGDLYEQYF
-,-,TRBJ1-1,TRBV29-1,TGCAGCGTTGCTTGGGGTAGGGGAGCTTTCTTT,CSVAWGRGAFF
few,-,TRBJ1-1,TRBV6-5,TGTGCCAGCAGTTACAGGGGGAGGGCTGAAGCTTTCTTT,CASSYRGRAEAFF
-,-,TRBJ2-5,TRBV5-1,TGCGCCAGCAGCACGACTAGAAGCCAAGAGACCCAGTACTTC,CASSTTRSQETQYF
-,TRBD2,TRBJ2-3,TRBV14,TGTGCCAGCAGCCAAGGGGGCGGGCGGGGGGGTTCAGATACGCAGTATTTT,CASSQGGGRGGSDTQYF
-,TRBD1,TRBJ1-1,TRBV5-5,TGTGCCAGCAGCTTGGAGACAGGGGAATGGACTGAAGCTTTCTTT,CASSLETGEWTEAFF